The T cell receptor (beta chain) described here comes from a study of Ad26.COV2.S vaccination and SARS-CoV-2 variants. A note on this clone: Antigen unknown.

TCRdb keeps only in-frame clones here, not all; method: immunoSEQ multiplex PCR. The sample has 350,000 to 500,000 clones, 70% to 90% seen once. Noted treatment: 19 received Ad26.COV2.S at low or high dose, single or two shots; roughly five received placebo; per-sample allocation not given. The samples were gathered on day 63 after the first injection of vaccine or placebo. An Ad26 vector expressing Wuhan-strain SARS-CoV-2 spike served as the vaccine. Per the germline V gene, CDR1 is MNHEY and CDR2 is SVGAGI. V was clipped by 6 bases and J by 5 bases; unmatched bases: 8. The CDR3 has 14 amino acids. Study-wide points: Among vaccine recipients, spike-specific TCR breadth exceeded that of placebo recipients.

The receptor's source is a person aged 18-65 years who received the Ad26.COV2.S COVID-19 vaccine or a placebo. The V gene is TRBV6-5, the J gene TRBJ2-7; the match to TRBD1 covers 9 bases. The input for sequencing was peripheral blood, taken in a trial of Ad26.COV2.S vaccine versus placebo. For the CDR3, the DNA is TGTGCCAGCAGATACCGGGACAGGGCCCACGAGCAGTACTTC. Translating gives CASRYRDRAHEQYF.